This TCR beta chain derives from a study of cytomegalovirus exposure and HLA in healthy donors. Points on this clone: As yet, its antigen is unknown.

Study-wide findings and caveats: In a later analysis, an Asian-associated ancestry cluster reportedly showed fewer N-insertions than the approximately 700-donor mean. Later analysis suggested links between common viral pathogens and several top significant clusters. Reports indicated that the classifier achieved high specificity and sensitivity in diagnosing cytomegalovirus status.

A multiplex PCR was run with 60 Vbeta primers and 13 Jbeta primers. As handled by the study authors: Roughly 11 million shared chains were among the 80 million or so unique TCR beta chains that a later analysis counted. Produced via immunoSEQ multiplex PCR; TCRdb's table is partial and in-frame only. The V and J calls and clone size are taken from that table; D and trimming were inferred from the DNA. The sample holds under 130,000 clones, 78% seen once. This receptor was identified in a man aged 25-40 years in good health and CMV-seronegative. The sequenced sample consisted of PBMCs.

The CDR3 DNA reads TGTGCCAGCAAGCCGGGGGGTGGGCGAGAGACCCAGTACTTC. Its protein is CASKPGGGRETQYF. J is TRBJ2-5 and V is TRBV28, with 7 bases that match TRBD2. This CDR3 comprises 14 residues. Looked up from germline, CDR1 is MDHEN and CDR2 is SYDVKM. The J segment lost 4 bases and the V segment lost 7 bases, leaving 9 bases of the junction unmatched.